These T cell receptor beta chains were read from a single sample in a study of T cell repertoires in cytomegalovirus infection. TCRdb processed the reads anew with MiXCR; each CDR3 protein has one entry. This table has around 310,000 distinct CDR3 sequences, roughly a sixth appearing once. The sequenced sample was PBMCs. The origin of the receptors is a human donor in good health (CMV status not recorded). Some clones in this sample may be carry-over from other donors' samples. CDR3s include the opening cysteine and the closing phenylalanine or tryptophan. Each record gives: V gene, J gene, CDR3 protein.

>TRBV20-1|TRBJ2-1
CSANSGAYNEQFF
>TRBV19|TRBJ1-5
CASSGQGRNQPQHF
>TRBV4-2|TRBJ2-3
CASSQSTPGLAMSDTQYF
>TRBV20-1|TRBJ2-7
CSASKQGTPIYEQYF
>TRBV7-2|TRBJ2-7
CASSLVHQAPYEQYF
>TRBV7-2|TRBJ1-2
CASSSDPARGSGYTF
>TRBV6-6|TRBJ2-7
CASSYPGQGQYEQYF
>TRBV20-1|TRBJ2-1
CSAREPGRYNEQFF
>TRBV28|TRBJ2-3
CASSSAPTDTQYF
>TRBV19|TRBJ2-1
CASIGSGAAGGHEQFF
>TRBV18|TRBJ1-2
CASSPSGPYGYTF
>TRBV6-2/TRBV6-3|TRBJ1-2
CASSYGPGIYGYTF
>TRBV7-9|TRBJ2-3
CASGPDSGADTQYF
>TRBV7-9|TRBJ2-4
CASSADSGQNIQYF
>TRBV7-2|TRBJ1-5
CASSLGPGQPQHF
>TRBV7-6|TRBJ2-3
CASSFGTVTDTQYF
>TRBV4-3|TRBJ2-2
CASSQDPGTGELFF
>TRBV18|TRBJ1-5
CASSPTGYQPQHF
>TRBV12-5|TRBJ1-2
CASGLRQGVVYGYTF
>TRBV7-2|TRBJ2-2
CASNAQANTGELFF
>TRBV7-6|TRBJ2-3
CASSMTGAGTQYF
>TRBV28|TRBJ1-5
CASSLFETRDGNQPQHF
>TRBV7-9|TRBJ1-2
CASSFTGVHGYTF
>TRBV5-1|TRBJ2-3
CASSSGAGTDTQYF
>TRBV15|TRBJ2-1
CATLKTSYNEQFF
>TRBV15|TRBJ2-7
CATSRDPGVLGYEQYF
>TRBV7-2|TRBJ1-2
CASSLWGDRVYGYTF
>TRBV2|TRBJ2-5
CASRDNQETQYF
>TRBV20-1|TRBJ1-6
CSARDNGRPRTLHF
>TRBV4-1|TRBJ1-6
CASSQAVNSYNSPLHF
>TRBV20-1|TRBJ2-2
CSARDLAGENTGELFF
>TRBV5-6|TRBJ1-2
CASSRWGQGNYGYTF
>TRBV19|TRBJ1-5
CASQTQGARSNQPQHF
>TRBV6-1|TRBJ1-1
CASTAYTEAFF
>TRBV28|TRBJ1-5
CASSSQSGGLSNQPQHF
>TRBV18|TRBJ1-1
CASSPPGTGAGMNTEAFF
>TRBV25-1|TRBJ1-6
CASTREGSPLHF
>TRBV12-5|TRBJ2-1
CASGLVLGGLAGGHNEQFF
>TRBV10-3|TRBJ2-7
CAISSLRSSYEQYF
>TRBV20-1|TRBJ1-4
CSAPAGVSEKLFF
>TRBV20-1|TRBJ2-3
CSALGGLQYVDTQYF